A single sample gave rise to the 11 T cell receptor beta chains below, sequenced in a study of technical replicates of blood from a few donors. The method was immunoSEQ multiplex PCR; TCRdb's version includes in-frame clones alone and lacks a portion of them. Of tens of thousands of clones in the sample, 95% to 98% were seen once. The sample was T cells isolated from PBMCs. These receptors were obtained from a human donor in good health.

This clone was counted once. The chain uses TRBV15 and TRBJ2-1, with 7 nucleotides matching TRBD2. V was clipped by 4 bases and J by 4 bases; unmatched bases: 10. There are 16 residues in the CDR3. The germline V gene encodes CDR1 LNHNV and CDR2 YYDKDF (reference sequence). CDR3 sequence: CATSIIPLADYNEQFF. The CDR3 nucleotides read TGTGCCACCAGCATAATCCCCCTAGCGGATTACAATGAGCAGTTCTTC.

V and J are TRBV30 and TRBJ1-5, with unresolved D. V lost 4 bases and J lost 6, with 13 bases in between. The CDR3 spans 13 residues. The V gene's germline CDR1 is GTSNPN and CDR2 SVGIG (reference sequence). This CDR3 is CAWTNGGGQPQHF. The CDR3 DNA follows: TGTGCCTGGACTAACGGAGGTGGTCAGCCCCAGCATTTT.

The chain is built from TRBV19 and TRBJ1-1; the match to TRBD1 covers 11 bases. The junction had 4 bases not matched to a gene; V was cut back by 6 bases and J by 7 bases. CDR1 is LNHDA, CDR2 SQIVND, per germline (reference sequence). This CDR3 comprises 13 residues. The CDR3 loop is CASRAGTGGEAFF. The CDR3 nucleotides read TGTGCCAGTAGGGCCGGGACAGGGGGTGAAGCTTTCTTT.

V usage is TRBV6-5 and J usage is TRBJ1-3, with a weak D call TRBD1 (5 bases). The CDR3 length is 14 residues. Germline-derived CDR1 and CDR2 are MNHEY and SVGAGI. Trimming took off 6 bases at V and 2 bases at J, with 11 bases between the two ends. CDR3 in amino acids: CASRSDSTGNTIYF. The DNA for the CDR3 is TGTGCCAGCAGATCCGACAGCACTGGAAACACCATATATTTT.

This CDR3 is CASTGGPEGDTGELFF. The CDR3 nucleotides are TGTGCCAGCACAGGAGGGCCCGAAGGTGACACCGGGGAGCTGTTTTTT. The chain carries TRBV7-2 and TRBJ2-2; possibly TRBD2 for D (6 bases). Trimming cost V 7 bases and J 3 bases, with 18 bases left between them. The germline V gene has CDR1 SGHTA and CDR2 FQGNSA. The CDR3 covers 16 residues.

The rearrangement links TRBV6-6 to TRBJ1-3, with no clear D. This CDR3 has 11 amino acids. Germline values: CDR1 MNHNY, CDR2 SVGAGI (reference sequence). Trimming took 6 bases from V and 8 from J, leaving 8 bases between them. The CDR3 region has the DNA TGTGCCAGCAGAACGGCGGACACCATATATTTT. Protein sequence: CASRTADTIYF.

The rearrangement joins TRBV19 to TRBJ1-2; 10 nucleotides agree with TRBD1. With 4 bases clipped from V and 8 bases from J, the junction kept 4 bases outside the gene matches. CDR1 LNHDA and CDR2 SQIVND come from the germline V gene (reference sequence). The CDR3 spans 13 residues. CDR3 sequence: CASSRDRGSGYTF. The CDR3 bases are TGTGCCAGTAGTAGGGACAGGGGCTCCGGCTACACCTTC.

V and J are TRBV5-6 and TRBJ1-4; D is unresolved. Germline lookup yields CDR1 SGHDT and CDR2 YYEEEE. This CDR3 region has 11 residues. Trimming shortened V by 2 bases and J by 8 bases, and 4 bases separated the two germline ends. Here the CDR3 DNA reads TGTGCCAGCAGCTTCGCGGAAAAACTGTTTTTT. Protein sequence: CASSFAEKLFF.

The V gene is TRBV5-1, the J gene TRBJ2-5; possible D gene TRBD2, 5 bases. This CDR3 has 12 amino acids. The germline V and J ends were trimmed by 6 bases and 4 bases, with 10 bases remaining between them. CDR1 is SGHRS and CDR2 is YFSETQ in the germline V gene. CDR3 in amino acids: CASISEVETQYF. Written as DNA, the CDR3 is TGCGCCAGCATATCGGAGGTAGAGACCCAGTACTTC.

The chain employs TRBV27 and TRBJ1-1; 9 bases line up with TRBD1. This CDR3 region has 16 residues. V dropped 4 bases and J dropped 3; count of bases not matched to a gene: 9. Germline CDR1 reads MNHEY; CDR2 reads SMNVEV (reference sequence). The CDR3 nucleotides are TGTGCCAGCAGTTGGACAGGGGACTCTCTCTACACTGAAGCTTTCTTT. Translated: CASSWTGDSLYTEAFF.

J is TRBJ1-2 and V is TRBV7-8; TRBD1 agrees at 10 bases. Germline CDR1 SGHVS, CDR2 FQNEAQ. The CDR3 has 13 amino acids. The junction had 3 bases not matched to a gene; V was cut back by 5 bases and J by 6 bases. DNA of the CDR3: TGTGCCAGCAGCCGACAGGGGGCAAATGGCTACACCTTC. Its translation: CASSRQGANGYTF.